This T cell receptor beta chain originates from a study of vaccination effects on CD4 cells after COVID-19. Using immunoSEQ multiplex PCR, the repertoire was profiled, and TCRdb retains in-frame clones only, with some absent. In the table there are under 30,000 clones, 74% of which are singletons. Under the ViraFEST assay, PBMC were stimulated with viral peptide pools so that antigen-specific CD4+ T cells expanded. Sequencing was performed afterwards. The authors isolated CD4+ T cells after around 11 days of culture. The participants, recipients of two vaccine doses, got either BNT162b2 or mRNA-1273. Vaccinated participants had no history of SARS-CoV-2 infection and tested negative for nucleocapsid antibodies. Wells each received 2.2 million or so PBMC, cultured with approximately 9 IU/ml IL-2 and roughly 9.4 ug/ml peptides. Note on this clone: Its antigen remains unidentified.

Trimming took off 0 bases at V and 5 bases at J, with 9 bases between the two ends. There are 14 residues in the CDR3. Germline values: CDR1 SGDLS, CDR2 YYNGEE. This chain joins TRBV9 and TRBJ2-1; D ambiguous. The receptor was isolated from a human donor who received a COVID-19 vaccine. The source material was CD4+ T cells from PBMCs cultured with HCoV-OC43 spike peptides, sampled after COVID-19 vaccination. This sample's subset: HCoV-OC43 spike overlapping peptide pool stimulation. The CDR3 region has the DNA TGTGCCAGCAGCGTAGCTTTAAGGAACAATGAGCAGTTCTTC. As protein: CASSVALRNNEQFF.